This T cell receptor beta chain was retrieved from a study of technical replicates of blood from several donors. V lost 0 bases, J lost 3 bases, and 16 bases lay in between. The germline V gene encodes CDR1 SGHRS and CDR2 YFSETQ. The CDR3 is made up of 16 amino acids. The repertoire was sequenced with immunoSEQ multiplex PCR; TCRdb's copy has only in-frame clones and lacks some. In the table there are around 58,000 clones, more than 85% of which are singletons. The clonotype comes from a human donor in good health. Some clones in this sample may be carry-over from other donors' samples. This chain links TRBV5-1 with TRBJ2-7; D is perhaps TRBD2 (5 bases). Sequencing was carried out using PBMCs. CDR3 sequence: CASSLVRGLGGYEQYF. For the CDR3, the DNA is TGCGCCAGCAGCTTGGTGCGAGGGCTCGGCGGCTACGAGCAGTACTTC.